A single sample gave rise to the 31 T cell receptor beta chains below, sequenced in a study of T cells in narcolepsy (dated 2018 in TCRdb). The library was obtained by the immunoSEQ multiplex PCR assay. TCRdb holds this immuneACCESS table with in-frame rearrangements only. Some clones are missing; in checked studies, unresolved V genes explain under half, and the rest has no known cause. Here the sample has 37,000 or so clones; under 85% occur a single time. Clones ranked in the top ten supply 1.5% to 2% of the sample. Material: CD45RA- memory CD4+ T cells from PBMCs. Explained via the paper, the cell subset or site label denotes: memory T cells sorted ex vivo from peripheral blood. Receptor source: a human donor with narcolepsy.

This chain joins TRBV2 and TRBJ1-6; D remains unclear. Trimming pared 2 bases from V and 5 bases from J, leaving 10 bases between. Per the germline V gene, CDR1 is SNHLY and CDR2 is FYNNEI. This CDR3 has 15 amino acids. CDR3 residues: CASSEYPPDNSPLHF. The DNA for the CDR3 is TGTGCCAGCAGTGAATACCCACCTGATAATTCACCCCTCCACTTT.

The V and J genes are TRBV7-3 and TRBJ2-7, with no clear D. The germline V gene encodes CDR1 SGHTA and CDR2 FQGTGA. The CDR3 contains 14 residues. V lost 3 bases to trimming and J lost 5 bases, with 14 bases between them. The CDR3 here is CASSFQPGENEQYF. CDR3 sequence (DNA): TGTGCCAGCAGCTTTCAACCCGGTGAGAACGAGCAGTACTTC. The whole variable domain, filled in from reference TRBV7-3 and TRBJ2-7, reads GAGVSQTPSNKVTEKGKYVELRCDPISGHTALYWYRQSLGQGPEFLIYFQGTGAADDSGLPNDRFFAVRPEGSVSTLKIQRTERGDSAVYLCASSFQPGENEQYFGPGTRLTVT.

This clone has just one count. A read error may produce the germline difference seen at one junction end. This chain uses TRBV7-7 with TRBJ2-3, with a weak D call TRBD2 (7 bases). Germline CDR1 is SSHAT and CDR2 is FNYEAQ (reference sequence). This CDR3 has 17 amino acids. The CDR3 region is CASTPLRAGAITDTQYF. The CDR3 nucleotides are TGTGCTAGCACCCCTCTGAGGGCGGGGGCTATCACAGATACGCAGTATTTT.

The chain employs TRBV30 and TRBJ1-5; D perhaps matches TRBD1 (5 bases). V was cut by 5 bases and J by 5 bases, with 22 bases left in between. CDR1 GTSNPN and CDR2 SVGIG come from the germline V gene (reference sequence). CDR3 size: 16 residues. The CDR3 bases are TGTGCCTGGGGACTAGGTGATGGGGGGGGGTATCAGCCCCAGCATTTT. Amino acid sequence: CAWGLGDGGGYQPQHF.

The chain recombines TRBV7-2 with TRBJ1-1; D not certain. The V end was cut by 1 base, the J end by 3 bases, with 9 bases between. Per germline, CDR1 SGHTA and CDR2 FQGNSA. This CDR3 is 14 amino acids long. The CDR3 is CASSLGGVHTEAFF. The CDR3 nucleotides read TGTGCCAGCAGCTTAGGCGGTGTTCACACTGAAGCTTTCTTT.

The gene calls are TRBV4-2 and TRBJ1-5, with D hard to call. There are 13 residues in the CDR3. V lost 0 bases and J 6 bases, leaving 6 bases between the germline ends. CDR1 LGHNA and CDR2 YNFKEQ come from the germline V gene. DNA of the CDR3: TGTGCCAGCAGCCAAGAGTTGCGTCAGCCCCAGCATTTT. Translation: CASSQELRQPQHF.

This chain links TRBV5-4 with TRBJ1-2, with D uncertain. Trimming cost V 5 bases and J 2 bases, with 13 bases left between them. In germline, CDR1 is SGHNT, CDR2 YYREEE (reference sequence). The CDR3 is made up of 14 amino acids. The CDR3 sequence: CASSSDYTNYGYTF. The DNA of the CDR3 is TGTGCCAGCAGTTCGGACTACACCAACTATGGCTACACCTTC.

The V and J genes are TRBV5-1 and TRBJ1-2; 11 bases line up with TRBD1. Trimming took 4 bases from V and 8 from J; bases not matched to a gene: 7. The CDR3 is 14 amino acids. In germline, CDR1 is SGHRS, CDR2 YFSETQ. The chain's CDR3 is CASSPGQGEGGYTF. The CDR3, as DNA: TGCGCCAGCAGCCCGGGACAGGGGGAGGGAGGCTACACCTTC.

The CDR3 nucleotides are TGCGCCAGCAGCCAGGGACAGGGCTTGGGTATTCAGTACTTC. It yields the protein CASSQGQGLGIQYF. The rearrangement uses TRBV5-1 and TRBJ2-4, with TRBD1 matching 9 bases. CDR3 length: 14 amino acids. From germline, CDR1 is SGHRS and CDR2 YFSETQ. With V trimmed by 4 bases and J by 10 bases, 9 bases remained unmatched.

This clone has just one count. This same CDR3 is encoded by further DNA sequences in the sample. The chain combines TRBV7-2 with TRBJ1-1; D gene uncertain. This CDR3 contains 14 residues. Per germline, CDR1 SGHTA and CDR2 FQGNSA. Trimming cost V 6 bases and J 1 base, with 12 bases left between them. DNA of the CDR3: TGTGCCAGCAGGCCCGGTGATTCGAACACTGAAGCTTTCTTT. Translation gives CASRPGDSNTEAFF.

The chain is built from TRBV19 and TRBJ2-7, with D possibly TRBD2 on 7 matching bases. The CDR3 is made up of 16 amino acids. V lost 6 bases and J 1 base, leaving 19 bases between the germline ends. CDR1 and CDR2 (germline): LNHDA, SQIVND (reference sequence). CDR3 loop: CASSKAGGRWSYEQYF. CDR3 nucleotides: TGTGCCAGTAGCAAAGCCGGGGGGCGATGGTCCTACGAGCAGTACTTC. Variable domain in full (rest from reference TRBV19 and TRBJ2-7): DGGITQSPKYLFRKEGQNVTLSCEQNLNHDAMYWYRQDPGQGLRLIYYSQIVNDFQKGDIAEGYSVSREKKESFPLTVTSAQKNPTAFYLCASSKAGGRWSYEQYFGPGTRLTVT.

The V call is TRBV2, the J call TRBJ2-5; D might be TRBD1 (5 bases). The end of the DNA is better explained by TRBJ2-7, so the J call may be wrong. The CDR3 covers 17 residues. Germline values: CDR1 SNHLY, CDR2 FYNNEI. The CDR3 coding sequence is TGTGCCAGCAGTGAAGCGCCGTCTGCAGGGCCTCAGGGCGAGCAGTACTTC. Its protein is CASSEAPSAGPQGEQYF.

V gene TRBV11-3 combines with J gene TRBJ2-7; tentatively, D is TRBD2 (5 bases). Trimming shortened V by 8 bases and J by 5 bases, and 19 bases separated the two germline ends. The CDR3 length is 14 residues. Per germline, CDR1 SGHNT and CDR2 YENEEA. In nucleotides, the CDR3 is TGTGCCAGCGCCTCGGGGTTCCAGGCGGACGAGCAGTACTTC. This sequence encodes CASASGFQADEQYF.

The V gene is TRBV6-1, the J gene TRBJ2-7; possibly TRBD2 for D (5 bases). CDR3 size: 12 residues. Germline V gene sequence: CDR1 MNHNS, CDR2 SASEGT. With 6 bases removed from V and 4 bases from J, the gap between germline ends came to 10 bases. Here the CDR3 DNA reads TGTGCCAGCAGCGCCTGGGAGTACGAGCAGTACTTC. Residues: CASSAWEYEQYF.

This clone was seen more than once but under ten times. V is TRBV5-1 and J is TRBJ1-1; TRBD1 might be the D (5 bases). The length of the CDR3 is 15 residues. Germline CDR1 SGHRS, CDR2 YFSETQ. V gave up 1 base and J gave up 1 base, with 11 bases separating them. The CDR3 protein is CASSLLGHTNTEAFF. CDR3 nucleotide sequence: TGCGCCAGCAGCTTGCTAGGACATACGAACACTGAAGCTTTCTTT.

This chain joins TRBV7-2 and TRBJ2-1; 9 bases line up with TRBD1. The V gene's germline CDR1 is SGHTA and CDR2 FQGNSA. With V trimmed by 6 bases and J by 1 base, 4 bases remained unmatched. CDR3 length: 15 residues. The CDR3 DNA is TGTGCCAGCAGTATAGGACAGGGGTCCTACAATGAGCAGTTCTTC. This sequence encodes CASSIGQGSYNEQFF. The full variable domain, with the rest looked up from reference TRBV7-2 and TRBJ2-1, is GAGVSQSPSNKVTEKGKDVELRCDPISGHTALYWYRQSLGQGLEFLIYFQGNSAPDKSGLPSDRFSAERTGGSVSTLTIQRTQQEDSAVYLCASSIGQGSYNEQFFGPGTRLTVL.

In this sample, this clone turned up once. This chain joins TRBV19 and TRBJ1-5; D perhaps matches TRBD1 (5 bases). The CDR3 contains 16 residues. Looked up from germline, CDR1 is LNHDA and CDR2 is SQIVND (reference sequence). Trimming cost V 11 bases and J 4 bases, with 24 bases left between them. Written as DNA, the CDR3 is TGTGCCGTGGCGGGGTCCGGTTCGCAGGGAAATCAGCCCCAGCATTTT. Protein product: CAVAGSGSQGNQPQHF.

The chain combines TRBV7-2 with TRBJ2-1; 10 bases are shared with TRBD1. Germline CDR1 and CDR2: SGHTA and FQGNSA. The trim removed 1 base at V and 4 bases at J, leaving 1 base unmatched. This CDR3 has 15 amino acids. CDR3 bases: TGTGCCAGCAGCTTAGGACAGGGGGCTTACAATGAGCAGTTCTTC. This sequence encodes CASSLGQGAYNEQFF.

CDR3 bases: TGTGCCAGCAGTCCCGGGGTCGTTAATTCACCCCTCCACTTT. This gives the protein CASSPGVVNSPLHF. The chain is built from TRBV5-8 and TRBJ1-6; D remains unclear. Trimming removed 5 bases from V and 6 bases from J, with 12 bases in between. This CDR3 has 14 amino acids. Germline V gene sequence: CDR1 SGHTS, CDR2 YDEGEE.

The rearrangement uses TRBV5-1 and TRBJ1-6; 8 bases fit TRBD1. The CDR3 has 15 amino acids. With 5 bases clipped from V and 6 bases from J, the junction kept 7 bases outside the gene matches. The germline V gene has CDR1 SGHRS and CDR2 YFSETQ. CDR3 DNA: TGCGCCAGCAGGCGAGACAGGGGTGGTAATTCACCCCTCCACTTT. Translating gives CASRRDRGGNSPLHF. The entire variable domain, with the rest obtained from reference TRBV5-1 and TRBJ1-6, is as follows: KAGVTQTPRYLIKTRGQQVTLSCSPISGHRSVSWYQQTPGQGLQFLFEYFSETQRNKGNFPGRFSGRQFSNSRSEMNVSTLELGDSALYLCASRRDRGGNSPLHFGNGTRLTVT.

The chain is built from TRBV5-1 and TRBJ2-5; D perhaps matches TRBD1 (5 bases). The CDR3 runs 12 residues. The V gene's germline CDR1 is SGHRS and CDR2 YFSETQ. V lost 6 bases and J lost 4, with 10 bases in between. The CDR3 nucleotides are TGCGCCAGCAAAGGGGATGTAGAGACCCAGTACTTC. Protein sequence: CASKGDVETQYF.

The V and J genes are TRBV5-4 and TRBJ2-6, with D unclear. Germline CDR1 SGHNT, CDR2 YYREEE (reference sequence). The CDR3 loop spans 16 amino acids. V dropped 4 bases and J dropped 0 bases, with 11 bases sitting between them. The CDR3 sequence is CASSLIRDSGANVLTF. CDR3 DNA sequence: TGTGCCAGCAGCCTCATCAGAGACTCTGGGGCCAACGTCCTGACTTTC.

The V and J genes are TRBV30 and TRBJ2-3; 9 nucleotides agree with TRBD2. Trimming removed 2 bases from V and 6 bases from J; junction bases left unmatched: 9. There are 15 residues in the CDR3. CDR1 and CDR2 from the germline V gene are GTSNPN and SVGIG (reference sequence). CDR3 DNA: TGTGCCTGGAGTCCCCCGACTAGCGGTGGTGATACGCAGTATTTT. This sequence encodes CAWSPPTSGGDTQYF.

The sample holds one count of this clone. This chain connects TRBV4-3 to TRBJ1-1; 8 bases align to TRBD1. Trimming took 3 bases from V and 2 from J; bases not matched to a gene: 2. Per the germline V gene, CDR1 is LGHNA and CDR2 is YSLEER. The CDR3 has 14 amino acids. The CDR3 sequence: CASSHGQGNTEAFF. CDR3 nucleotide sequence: TGCGCCAGCAGCCACGGACAGGGAAACACTGAAGCTTTCTTT.

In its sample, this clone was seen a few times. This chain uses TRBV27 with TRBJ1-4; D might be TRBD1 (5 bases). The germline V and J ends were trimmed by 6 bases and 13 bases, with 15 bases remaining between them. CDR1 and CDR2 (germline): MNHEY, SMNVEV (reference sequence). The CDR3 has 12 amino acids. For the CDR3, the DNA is TGTGCCAGCAGAACTGAGGGGTTTCGACTGTTTTTT. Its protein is CASRTEGFRLFF.

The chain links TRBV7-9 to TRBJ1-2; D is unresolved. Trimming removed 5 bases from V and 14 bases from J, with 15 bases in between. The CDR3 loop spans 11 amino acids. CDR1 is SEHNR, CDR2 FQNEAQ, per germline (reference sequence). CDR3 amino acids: CASSHRGAITF. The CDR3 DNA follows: TGTGCCAGCAGCCACCGCGGAGCCATAACCTTC.

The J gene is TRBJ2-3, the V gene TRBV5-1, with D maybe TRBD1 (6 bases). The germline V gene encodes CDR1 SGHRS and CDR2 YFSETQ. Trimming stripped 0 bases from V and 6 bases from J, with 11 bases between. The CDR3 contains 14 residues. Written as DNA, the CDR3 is TGCGCCAGCAGCTTGGAACAGGGCGGGGATACGCAGTATTTT. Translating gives CASSLEQGGDTQYF.

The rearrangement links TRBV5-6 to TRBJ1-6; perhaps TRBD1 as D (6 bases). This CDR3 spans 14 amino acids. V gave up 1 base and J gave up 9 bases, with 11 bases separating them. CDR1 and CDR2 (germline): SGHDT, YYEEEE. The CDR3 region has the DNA TGTGCCAGCAGCTTGTCCAGGGGCCGTTCACCCCTCCACTTT. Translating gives CASSLSRGRSPLHF.

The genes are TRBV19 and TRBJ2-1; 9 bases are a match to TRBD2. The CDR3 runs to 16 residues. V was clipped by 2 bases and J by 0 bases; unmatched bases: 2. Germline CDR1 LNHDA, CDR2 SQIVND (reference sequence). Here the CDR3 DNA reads TGTGCCAGTAGTATAAGGCGGGGGGGCTCCTACAATGAGCAGTTCTTC. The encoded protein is CASSIRRGGSYNEQFF. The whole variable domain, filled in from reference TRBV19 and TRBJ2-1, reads DGGITQSPKYLFRKEGQNVTLSCEQNLNHDAMYWYRQDPGQGLRLIYYSQIVNDFQKGDIAEGYSVSREKKESFPLTVTSAQKNPTAFYLCASSIRRGGSYNEQFFGPGTRLTVL.

The CDR3 sequence: CSVETDSTDTQYF. CDR3 DNA sequence: TGCAGCGTTGAGACAGATAGCACAGATACGCAGTATTTT. The chain links TRBV29-1 to TRBJ2-3; weak D call: TRBD1 (5 bases). The V end lost 3 bases, the J end lost 0 bases, and 7 bases lay between the germline ends. Germline V lookup: CDR1 SQVTM, CDR2 ANQGSEA. The CDR3 is made up of 13 amino acids.

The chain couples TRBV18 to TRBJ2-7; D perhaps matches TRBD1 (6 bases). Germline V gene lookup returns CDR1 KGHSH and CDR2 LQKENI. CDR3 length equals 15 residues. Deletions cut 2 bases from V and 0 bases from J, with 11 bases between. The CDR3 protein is CASSPTRGSSYEQYF. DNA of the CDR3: TGTGCCAGCTCACCAACGAGGGGGAGCTCCTACGAGCAGTACTTC.